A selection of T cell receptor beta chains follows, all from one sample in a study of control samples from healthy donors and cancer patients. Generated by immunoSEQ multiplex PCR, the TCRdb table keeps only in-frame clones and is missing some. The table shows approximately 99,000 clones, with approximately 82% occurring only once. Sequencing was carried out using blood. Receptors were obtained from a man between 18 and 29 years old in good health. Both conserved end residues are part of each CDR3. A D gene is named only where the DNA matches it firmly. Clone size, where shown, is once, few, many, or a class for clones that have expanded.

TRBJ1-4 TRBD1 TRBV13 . TGTGCCAGCAGCAAGAGGACAGGGGGTGGAACTAATGAAAAACTGTTTTTT CASSKRTGGGTNEKLFF
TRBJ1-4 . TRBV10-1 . TGCGCCAGCAGTGAATCGGGGGATGGAGAAAAACTGTTTTTT CASSESGDGEKLFF
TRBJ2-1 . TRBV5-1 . TGCGCCAGCAGCTTGGGTTCCGGGTTAGGAAGTTTGGGCTACAATGAGCAGTTCTTC CASSLGSGLGSLGYNEQFF
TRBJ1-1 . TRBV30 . TGTGCCTGGAGTGTACTAAGTTCTGCTGAAGCTTTCTTT CAWSVLSSAEAFF
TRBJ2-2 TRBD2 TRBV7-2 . TGTGCCAGCAGACGTTCGCTAGCGGGGCCGAACACCGGGGAGCTGTTTTTT CASRRSLAGPNTGELFF
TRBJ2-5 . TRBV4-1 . TGCGCCAGCAGCCATCCCAAGGTCGGCGCGGGGGAGACCCAGTACTTC CASSHPKVGAGETQYF
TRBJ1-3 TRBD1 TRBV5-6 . TGTGCCAGCAGCGCTCCGGGACAGGGTAGCTCTGGAAACACCATATATTTT CASSAPGQGSSGNTIYF
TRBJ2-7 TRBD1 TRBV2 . TGTGCCAGCAGTGAAATCGGGACAGGCCGATACTACGAGCAGTACTTC CASSEIGTGRYYEQYF
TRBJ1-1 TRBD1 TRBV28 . TGTGCCAGCAGTTTGGACAGGGGAAATACTGAAGCTTTCTTT CASSLDRGNTEAFF
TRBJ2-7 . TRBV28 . TGTGCCAGCAGTTTGCCCGGGACTCCAAGCTCCTACGAGCAGTACTTC CASSLPGTPSSYEQYF
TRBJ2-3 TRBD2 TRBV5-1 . TGCGCCAGCAGAAGTCCACGGGGGGGCACAGATACGCAGTATTTT CASRSPRGGTDTQYF
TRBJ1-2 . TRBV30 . TGTGCCTGGAGTGCGCGCCCACCGACAGGCGCTTACGGCTACACCTTC CAWSARPPTGAYGYTF
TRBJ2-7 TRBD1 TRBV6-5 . TGTGCCAGCAGTAGAGGACAGGGGGCTTACGAGCAGTACTTC CASSRGQGAYEQYF
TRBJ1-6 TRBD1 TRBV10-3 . TGTGCCATCAGTGATTTGGGACAGGTTAATTCACCCCTCCACTTT CAISDLGQVNSPLHF
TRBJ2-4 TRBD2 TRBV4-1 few TGCGCCAGCGGTCCCTACGCGGGGGGAGTTAACATTCAGTACTTC CASGPYAGGVNIQYF
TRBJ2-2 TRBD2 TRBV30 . TGTGCCTGGAGTGTAGCGCGGGGGGTGAACACCGGGGAGCTGTTTTTT CAWSVARGVNTGELFF
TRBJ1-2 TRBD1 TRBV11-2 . TGTGCCAGCAGCCGCGGACAGGCAGGAGGCTACACCTTC CASSRGQAGGYTF
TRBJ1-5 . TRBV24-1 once TGTGCCACCAGTGACGGAGGGCATCAGCCCCAGCATTTT CATSDGGHQPQHF
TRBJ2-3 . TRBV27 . TGTGCCAGCAGTTTATCGGCGAGGATTACTAGCACAGATACGCAGTATTTT CASSLSARITSTDTQYF
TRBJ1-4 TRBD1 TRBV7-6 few TGTGCCAGCAGCAGACAGGGGGCAGGCGAAAAACTGTTTTTT CASSRQGAGEKLFF
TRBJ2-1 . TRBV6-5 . TGTGCCAGCAGTTACTCCCGGCGGAACAATGAGCAGTTCTTC CASSYSRRNNEQFF
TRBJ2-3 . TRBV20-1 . TGCAGTACAAGTCGGTCGGATACGCAGTATTTT CSTSRSDTQYF
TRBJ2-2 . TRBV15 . TGTGCCACCCGGTCGCACAAGAACACCGGGGAGCTGTTTTTT CATRSHKNTGELFF
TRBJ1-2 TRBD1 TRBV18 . TGTGCCAGCTCAGCCACAGGGGGCATTGGCTACACCTTC CASSATGGIGYTF
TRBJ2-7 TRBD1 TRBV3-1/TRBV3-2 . TGTGCCAGCAGCCAAGGTTGGACAGGGGATGGCTACGAGCAGTACTTC CASSQGWTGDGYEQYF
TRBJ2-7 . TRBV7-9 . TGTGCCAGCAGCCCCCGGGGTTCACTCGCGACCTACGAGCAGTACTTC CASSPRGSLATYEQYF
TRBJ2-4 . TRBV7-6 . TGTGCCAGCAGCCCAGGGGGGGGTAGTGCCAAAAACATTCAGTACTTC CASSPGGGSAKNIQYF
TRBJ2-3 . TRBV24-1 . TGTGCCACCGAAGCGGCTAGCACAGATACGCAGTATTTT CATEAASTDTQYF
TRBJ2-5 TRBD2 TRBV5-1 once TGCGCCAGCAGCTTGGTAGCAGCGGGGGGGCAAGAGACCCAGTACTTC CASSLVAAGGQETQYF
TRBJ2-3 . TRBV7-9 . TGTGCCAGCAGCTTCTTTGGGACGGACACAGATACGCAGTATTTT CASSFFGTDTDTQYF
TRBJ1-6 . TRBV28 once TGTGCCAGCAGATTCAGACGGTCTGCGCCACCCCTCCACTTT CASRFRRSAPPLHF
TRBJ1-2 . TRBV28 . TGTGCCAGCAGTACTATCGTGACCGCGAACTATGGCTACACCTTC CASSTIVTANYGYTF
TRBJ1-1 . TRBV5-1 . TGCGCCAGCAGCTTCGGCTTGGGGACTAAAGCTTTCTTT CASSFGLGTKAFF
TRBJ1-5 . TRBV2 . TGTGCCAGCAGCTCAACAGGACAGACGCCCCAGCATTTT CASSSTGQTPQHF
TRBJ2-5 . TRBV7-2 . TGTGCCAGCAGCGCTGGCCCTTCGAGCAGGGGGACCCAGTACTTC CASSAGPSSRGTQYF
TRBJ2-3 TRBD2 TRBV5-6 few TGTGCCAGCAGCTTGTATTCGGCGGGGGTTACGCAGTATTTT CASSLYSAGVTQYF
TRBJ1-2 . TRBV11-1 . TGTGCCAGCAGCTTCCAGGCAGGGAGCTATGGCTACACCTTC CASSFQAGSYGYTF
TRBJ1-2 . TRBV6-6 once TGTGCCAGCACCCAAGAAAGGGGTTATGGCTACACCTTC CASTQERGYGYTF
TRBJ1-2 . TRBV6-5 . TGTGCCAGCAGTTACAGGGGGGGTTATGGCTACACCTTC CASSYRGGYGYTF
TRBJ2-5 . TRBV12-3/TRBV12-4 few TGTGCCAGCAGCGAGAGGGGGGAAGAGACCCAGTACTTC CASSERGEETQYF
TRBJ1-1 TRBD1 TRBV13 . TGTGCCAGCAGCCATCAGGGGGGGCAGGGGAGGACTGAAGCTTTCTTT CASSHQGGQGRTEAFF
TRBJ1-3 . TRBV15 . TGTGCCACCAGCAGAGATCGCAATCCGAGGCGAAACACCATATATTTT CATSRDRNPRRNTIYF
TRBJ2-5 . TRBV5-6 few TGTGCCAGCAGCTTATTGGGTATGGGGAGGGGGAAAGAGACCCAGTACTTC CASSLLGMGRGKETQYF
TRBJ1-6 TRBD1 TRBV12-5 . TGTGCTAGTGGCCGGGACAGGGTAAATTCACCCCTCCACTTT CASGRDRVNSPLHF
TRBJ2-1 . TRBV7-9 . TGTGCCAGCAGGTCAGGGGTCAATGAGCAGTTCTTC CASRSGVNEQFF
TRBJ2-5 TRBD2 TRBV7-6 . TGTGCCAGCAGCTCCCGGACTAGCGGGGGGGCCTGGGAGACCCAGTACTTC CASSSRTSGGAWETQYF
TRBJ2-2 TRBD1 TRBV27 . TGTGCCAGCAGTTTATACGCCCAGGGGGCGAACACCGGGGAGCTGTTTTTT CASSLYAQGANTGELFF
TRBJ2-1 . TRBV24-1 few TGTGCCACCAGTGATTTGCAGACCGCATCCTACAATGAGCAGTTCTTC CATSDLQTASYNEQFF